The TCR beta chain under discussion was sequenced for a study of T-cell reconstitution after alpha-beta-depleted transplantation in children. Construction of the TCRbeta library involved unique molecular identifiers. TCRdb reanalysed the PCR reads using MiXCR and keeps one entry per CDR3 protein. The sample contains about 640,000 distinct CDR3 sequences, around a sixth of which appear only once. Looked up from germline, CDR1 is MDHEN and CDR2 is SYDVKM. Trimming removed 9 bases from V and 2 bases from J; junction bases left unmatched: 12. This CDR3 region has 15 residues. The receptor was derived from a human donor who donated a stem cell graft to a child with acute myeloid leukemia. This material consisted of PBMCs from the stem cell graft donor, taken from the stem cell graft. V gene TRBV28 combines with J gene TRBJ2-5; 7 nucleotides line up with TRBD2. The CDR3 DNA is TGTGCCAGTCTGCCCGTAGGGAGGGGACAAGAGACCCAGTACTTC. As protein: CASLPVGRGQETQYF. The full variable domain, with the rest looked up from reference TRBV28 and TRBJ2-5, is DVKVTQSSRYLVKRTGEKVFLECVQDMDHENMFWYRQDPGLGLRLIYFSYDVKMKEKGDIPEGYSVSREKKERFSLILESASTNQTSMYLCASLPVGRGQETQYFGPGTRLLVL.